This entry features one TCR beta chain sequence. Sequencing was performed with immunoSEQ multiplex PCR; in TCRdb, only in-frame clones are kept and a portion is missing. The table includes tens of thousands of clones, roughly 93% detected once. The entry originates in a study of technical replicates of blood from a few donors. The CDR3 is 15 amino acids. V was clipped by 8 bases and J by 6 bases, with 22 bases between them. Germline V gives CDR1 MNHEY, CDR2 SVGAGI. The receptor was derived from a human donor in good health. The source material was T cells isolated from PBMCs. The gene calls are TRBV6-5 and TRBJ1-2, with D unresolved. The CDR3 nucleotides are TGTGCCAGCTCCTTCTCCAGCTCAATAACTAATGGCTACACCTTC. It translates to CASSFSSSITNGYTF.